This passage covers 8 T cell receptor beta chains from one sample sequenced in a study of blood T cells in healthy people across ages. A second PCR, run for about 6 to 11 cycles, used a sample-barcoded 5' primer plus a J-beta primer mix. Via MiXCR, TCRdb re-called the 5' RACE reads, giving one row per CDR3 protein. Seen here are about 830,000 distinct CDR3 sequences, around 68% observed once, and the top ten hold around a quarter. The material sequenced was blood. These TCRs come from a man aged 30 to 39 in good health.

The genes are TRBV12-3 or TRBV12-4 and TRBJ2-3; tentatively, D is TRBD1 or TRBD2 (6 bases each). The V end lost 3 bases, the J end lost 3 bases, and 10 bases lay between the germline ends. This CDR3 region has 14 residues. The CDR3: CASSFGGLTDTQYF. For the CDR3, the DNA is TGTGCCAGCAGTTTTGGGGGGCTGACAGATACGCAGTATTTT.

The rearrangement uses TRBV6-1 and TRBJ2-7; D call uncertain. Per germline, CDR1 MNHNS and CDR2 SASEGT. V lost 2 bases, J lost 1 base, and 6 bases lay in between. The CDR3 is 13 residues long. The CDR3 here is CASSEMASYEQYF. CDR3 DNA sequence: TGTGCCAGCAGTGAAATGGCTTCCTACGAGCAGTACTTC.

Concerning this clonotype itself: Germline is not matched at one junction end, which may reflect a read error. The chain joins TRBV4-3 to TRBJ1-1; D is perhaps TRBD1 (5 bases). This CDR3 contains 14 residues. Germline V gene sequence: CDR1 LGHNA, CDR2 YSLEER. This chain's CDR3 is CASRQQVRNTEAFF. CDR3 nucleotides: TGCGCCAGCCGCCAACAGGTACGGAACACTGAAGCTTTCTTT.

The V call is TRBV4-3, the J call TRBJ2-2; possibly TRBD2 for D (6 bases). Trimming removed 4 bases at V and 5 bases at J, with 17 bases between. CDR3 length equals 16 residues. Per the germline V gene, CDR1 is LGHNA and CDR2 is YSLEER. The CDR3 reads CASSRVVAGRTGELFF. The CDR3 bases are TGCGCCAGCAGCCGAGTTGTTGCGGGGAGAACCGGGGAGCTGTTTTTT.

The chain joins TRBV3-1 to TRBJ2-2; D unclear. CDR1 is LGHDT and CDR2 is YNNKEL in the germline V gene (reference sequence). Trimming removed 1 base from V and 7 bases from J, with 10 bases in between. The CDR3 totals 14 residues. CDR3 DNA: TGTGCCAGCAGCCAAGTGGTGGGCGGCGGGGAGCTGTTTTTT. It yields the protein CASSQVVGGGELFF.

V usage is TRBV12-5 and J usage is TRBJ2-2, with 8 bases fitting TRBD1. V lost 6 bases to trimming and J lost 6 bases; unmatched junction nucleotides: 15. The germline CDR1 and CDR2 sequences are LGHNT and FRNRAP. The CDR3 has 17 residues. This CDR3 is CASGPGTGALFSGELFF. CDR3 nucleotide sequence: TGTGCTAGTGGGCCAGGGACAGGCGCCCTTTTTTCCGGGGAGCTGTTTTTT.

This chain uses TRBV27 with TRBJ1-6; D perhaps matches TRBD1 (5 bases). The germline gives CDR1 MNHEY, CDR2 SMNVEV (reference sequence). V was clipped by 1 base and J by 0 bases, with 10 bases between them. This CDR3 comprises 17 residues. CDR3 sequence: CASSLYPQGSYNSPLHF. The DNA of the CDR3 is TGTGCCAGCAGTTTATACCCCCAGGGCTCCTATAATTCACCCCTCCACTTT.

The chain carries TRBV29-1 and TRBJ2-7; 15 bases are shared with TRBD2. Germline CDR1 SQVTM, CDR2 ANQGSEA. The CDR3 extends over 16 amino acids. Germline trimming cut 1 base from V and 5 bases from J; bases unmatched to any gene: 6. The CDR3 sequence: CSVEGTSGGAPDEQYF. In nucleotides, the CDR3 is TGCAGCGTTGAAGGGACTAGCGGGGGGGCACCCGACGAGCAGTACTTC.